The TCR beta chain described here comes from a study of blood T cells in healthy people across ages. Turning to this clonotype: Its antigen remains unidentified. At one end, the junction sequence differs from germline, possibly due to a read error.

It was with a sample-barcoded 5' primer and a J-beta primer mix that a second PCR of roughly 6 to 12 cycles was run. Via MiXCR, TCRdb re-called the 5' RACE reads, giving one row per CDR3 protein. The data hold over 1.5 million distinct CDR3 sequences, with around half observed a single time. Whole-study results and caveats: Roughly linear declines in TCR beta diversity per million T cells occurred with age.

The sample was blood. This clonotype was obtained from a woman in her thirties or forties in good health.

In nucleotides, the CDR3 is TGCGCCAGCAGCTTTAATTCTCTGGGGGCCAACGTCCTGACTTTC. Protein product: CASSFNSLGANVLTF. V and J are TRBV9 and TRBJ2-6; D unresolved. CDR1 SGDLS and CDR2 YYNGEE come from the germline V gene. The CDR3 spans 15 residues. The full variable domain, in which reference TRBV9 and TRBJ2-6 provide the parts outside the CDR3, is DSGVTQTPKHLITATGQRVTLRCSPRSGDLSVYWYQQSLDQGLQFLIQYYNGEERAKGNILERFSAQQFPDLHSELNLSSLELGDSALYFCASSFNSLGANVLTFGAGSRLTVL.